The entry below describes one T cell receptor beta chain. This specimen comes from a study of early T cells in non-severe SARS-CoV-2 infection. Individual cDNA molecules received unique molecular identifiers during library preparation. From the 5' RACE reads, TCRdb called clonotypes with MiXCR, one entry per CDR3 protein. The sample holds 85,000 to 100,000 distinct CDR3 sequences, roughly 13% seen once. V lost 5 bases to trimming and J lost 4 bases; unmatched junction nucleotides: 12. This CDR3 has 18 amino acids. This sequence was found in an adult who was a healthcare worker with PCR-confirmed SARS-CoV-2 infection or an uninfected control (not recorded which). The chain recombines TRBV12-3 or TRBV12-4 with TRBJ2-1; TRBD2 matches 12 bases. Material for sequencing was whole blood. CDR3 in amino acids: CASSATSGGRGGYNEQFF. DNA for the CDR3: TGTGCCAGCAGTGCGACTAGCGGGGGCAGGGGAGGTTACAATGAGCAGTTCTTC.